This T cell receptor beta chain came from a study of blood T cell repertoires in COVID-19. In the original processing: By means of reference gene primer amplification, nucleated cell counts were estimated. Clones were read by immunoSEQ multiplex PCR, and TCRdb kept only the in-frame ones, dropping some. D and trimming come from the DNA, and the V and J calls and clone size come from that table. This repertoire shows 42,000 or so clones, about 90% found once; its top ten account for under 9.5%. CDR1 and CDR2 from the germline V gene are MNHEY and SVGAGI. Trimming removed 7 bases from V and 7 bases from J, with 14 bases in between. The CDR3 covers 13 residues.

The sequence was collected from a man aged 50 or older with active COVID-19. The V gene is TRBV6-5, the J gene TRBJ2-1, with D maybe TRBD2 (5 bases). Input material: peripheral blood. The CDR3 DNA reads TGTGCCAGCACCCTACCGGGGAGAAATGAGCAGTTCTTC. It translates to CASTLPGRNEQFF.